These 4 T cell receptor delta chains were sequenced from one sample in a study of γδ T cells in repeated Plasmodium falciparum infection. TCRdb called clones anew from the multiplex PCR reads with CATT. The table records 90,000 to 95,000 delta-chain clones, 0.75% to 1% of them present only once. Bulk repertoires came from Vgamma9/Vdelta2+ or Vdelta2-negative gammadelta T cells flow-sorted from PBMC. Input material: gamma-delta T cells from blood. These receptors all stem from a pool of human donors (malaria-infected and uninfected, not separated).

This clone has more than one count but fewer than ten. The protein given by TCRdb reflects a much larger clone and differs at residue 3 from this DNA's translation, likely from a read error; the protein shown is the DNA's translation. The V gene is TRDV3, the J gene TRDJ1, with D perhaps matching TRDD2 or TRDD3 (8 bases each). The CDR3 is made up of 26 amino acids. Germline loops: CDR1 TVYSNPD, CDR2 GDNSRS (reference sequence). The germline V and J ends were trimmed by 4 bases and 0 bases, with 51 bases remaining between them. CDR3 nucleotide sequence: TGTGCCTGTGGGGGGAAACCCACCTTCCTAGCTGGGGGAAGTTATTCAGACCCTCCGTACACCGATAAACTCATCTTT. It codes for CACGGKPTFLAGGSYSDPPYTDKLIF.

This clone appeared a few times. A far bigger clonotype differs at one base, so this is likely a read error. The same CDR3 also results from other DNA sequences found in this sample. For the V gene the call is TRDV2; the J gene has no call; the table's TRDD3 call for D was not verified on the DNA. CDR3 length: 16 residues. Germline V gene data show CDR1 as GEAIGNYY and CDR2 as EKD. The chain's CDR3 is CACDTLWGPHTDKLIF. The CDR3 nucleotides are TGTGCCTGTGACACACTCTGGGGGCCACACACCGATAAGCTCATCTTT.

This clone has only a few counts. The protein TCRdb lists belongs to a much larger clone and differs from this DNA's translation at residue 8, which points to a read error; the protein shown is made from the DNA. The chain links TRDV2 to TRDJ1; 8 nucleotides line up with TRDD3. Because TCRdb records no J gene, it was assigned here through a match of the DNA to germline. J was trimmed by 1 base and V by 5 bases; bases with no gene match: 20. Germline V gene lookup returns CDR1 GEAIGNYY and CDR2 EKD. The CDR3 spans 19 residues. The chain's CDR3 is CACVGRVRGYQPPTDKLIF. The CDR3 nucleotides are TGTGCCTGTGTCGGAAGGGTTAGGGGATACCAGCCCCCCACCGATAAACTCATCTTT.

With respect to this clone: A far larger clone is only one base removed, so a read error is likely. The sample contains more than one DNA sequence encoding this CDR3. V gene TRDV1 combines with J gene TRDJ1; 10 bases map to TRDD3. The J gene was not available in TCRdb and was assigned here by matching the DNA to germline segments. Germline values: CDR1 TSWWSYY, CDR2 QGS. This CDR3 has 22 residues. Here the CDR3 DNA reads TGTGCTCTTGGGGAACTAAGCTACAACGTCTTACTGGGGGATGCTTACACCGACAAACTCATCTTT. Residues: CALGELSYNVLLGDAYTDKLIF.